Listed here are 15 T cell receptor beta chains from one sample, sequenced in a study of cytomegalovirus exposure and HLA in healthy donors (dated by TCRdb to about 2017). The library was made by the immunoSEQ multiplex PCR assay. For the multiplex PCR, a mixture combining 60 forward primers for TCR Vbeta segments and 13 reverse primers for TCR Jbeta segments was used. Here the immuneACCESS table is served through TCRdb, limited to in-frame sequences with V and J called. Missing clones are a known gap in these copies; in checked studies unresolved V genes cover under half, and the rest lacks a known reason. The sample's records list some 120,000 clones. The ten largest clones capture under 2.5% of the sample. The source material was PBMCs. All receptors derive from a man between 40 and 49 years old in good health and CMV-seronegative.

The rearrangement uses TRBV11-2 and TRBJ2-7; 7 positions match TRBD2. Per germline, CDR1 SGHAT and CDR2 FQNNGV. The V gene end was trimmed by 1 base and the J gene end by 2 bases; junction bases not matched to a gene: 5. CDR3 size: 15 residues. The CDR3 protein is CASSLGAGETYEQYF. The CDR3 bases are TGTGCCAGCAGCTTAGGGGCGGGAGAGACCTACGAGCAGTACTTC.

The chain is built from TRBV11-3 and TRBJ1-1, with D unclear. V was trimmed by 1 base and J by 8 bases, leaving 5 bases between them. CDR1 is SGHNT and CDR2 is YENEEA in the germline V gene. The CDR3 has 11 residues. Here the CDR3 reads CASSLAGEAFF. For the CDR3, the DNA is TGTGCCAGCAGCTTAGCCGGGGAAGCTTTCTTT.

The CDR3 DNA reads TGTGCCAGCGGCGGGGACAGCGGGGAGCTGTTTTTT. Translation gives CASGGDSGELFF. The rearrangement uses TRBV2 and TRBJ2-2; tentative D call: TRBD1 (7 bases). CDR1 is SNHLY, CDR2 FYNNEI, per germline. CDR3 length: 12 amino acids. Trimming pared 8 bases from V and 7 bases from J, leaving 11 bases between.

CDR3 DNA sequence: TGCGCCAGCAGCTTGACTAGCGGGAGATCAATACCCACAGATACGCAGTATTTT. It encodes CASSLTSGRSIPTDTQYF. J is TRBJ2-3 and V is TRBV5-1; TRBD2 aligns across 11 bases. There are 18 residues in the CDR3. Unmatched junction bases numbered 9, after V lost 1 base and J lost 2 bases. CDR1 and CDR2 (germline): SGHRS, YFSETQ.

The chain recombines TRBV5-8 with TRBJ1-2, with TRBD1 identical over 7 bases. Germline V gene data show CDR1 as SGHTS and CDR2 as YDEGEE. The CDR3 is made up of 13 amino acids. Germline trimming cut 6 bases from V and 0 bases from J; bases unmatched to any gene: 2. The DNA for the CDR3 is TGTGCCAGCACCACAGGGGCTAACTATGGCTACACCTTC. It codes for CASTTGANYGYTF.

The chain employs TRBV30 and TRBJ1-4, with 7 bases fitting TRBD1. V gave up 5 bases and J gave up 0 bases; unmatched junction bases: 0. Germline V gene lookup returns CDR1 GTSNPN and CDR2 SVGIG (reference sequence). The CDR3 is made up of 13 amino acids. Here the CDR3 DNA reads TGTGCCTGGGGACAGGCAACTAATGAAAAACTGTTTTTT. Its protein product is CAWGQATNEKLFF.

J is TRBJ2-3 and V is TRBV7-9, with 9 bases that match TRBD2. The CDR3 length is 13 residues. V shed 1 base, J shed 9 bases, and the junction held 2 bases outside the gene matches. Germline V gives CDR1 SEHNR, CDR2 FQNEAQ (reference sequence). The CDR3 protein is CASSLGAGGTQYF. The DNA of the CDR3 is TGTGCCAGCAGCTTAGGTGCGGGAGGGACGCAGTATTTT.

The V call is TRBV30, the J call TRBJ1-4; D not certain. Trimming left V 4 bases short and J 7 bases short, with 19 bases between. Looked up from germline, CDR1 is GTSNPN and CDR2 is SVGIG (reference sequence). CDR3 size: 15 residues. The chain's CDR3 is CAWTQPHVSSEKLFF. The CDR3, as DNA: TGTGCCTGGACCCAGCCCCATGTGTCTAGTGAAAAACTGTTTTTT. Based on the CDR3 plus reference TRBV30 and TRBJ1-4, the full variable domain is SQTIHQWPATLVQPVGSPLSLECTVEGTSNPNLYWYRQAAGRGLQLLFYSVGIGQISSEVPQNLSASRPQDRQFILSSKKLLLSDSGFYLCAWTQPHVSSEKLFFGSGTQLSVL.

On this clone itself: This same CDR3 is encoded by further DNA sequences in the sample. The V call is TRBV7-9, the J call TRBJ2-1, with a possible D match to TRBD2 (7 bases). The CDR3 consists of 13 residues. V was pared by 0 bases and J by 9 bases, with 9 bases between. Germline-derived CDR1 and CDR2 are SEHNR and FQNEAQ (reference sequence). CDR3 sequence reads: CASSLAGGLEQFF. The CDR3 DNA follows: TGTGCCAGCAGCTTAGCGGGGGGGCTTGAGCAGTTCTTC.

The rearrangement links TRBV27 to TRBJ1-1; D gene uncertain. This CDR3 spans 13 amino acids. The germline gives CDR1 MNHEY, CDR2 SMNVEV (reference sequence). V was trimmed by 1 base and J by 11 bases, leaving 14 bases between them. The CDR3 DNA sequence: TGTGCCAGCAGTTTATGGAAGGAACTGGAGGCTTTCTTT. Amino acids: CASSLWKELEAFF.

The chain couples TRBV7-2 to TRBJ2-2, with 11 bases identical to TRBD2. Germline lookup yields CDR1 SGHTA and CDR2 FQGNSA. V dropped 1 base and J dropped 6; count of bases not matched to a gene: 4. The CDR3 sequence is 16 residues long. The DNA of the CDR3 is TGTGCCAGCAGCTTAGGAGGGACTAGCGGCTCCGGGGAGCTGTTTTTT. It specifies CASSLGGTSGSGELFF.

The genes are TRBV4-3 and TRBJ2-7; a possible D gene is TRBD1 (5 bases). Trimming took 1 base from V and 1 from J, leaving 17 bases between them. The germline V gene encodes CDR1 LGHNA and CDR2 YSLEER. The CDR3 length is 17 residues. CDR3 protein: CASSQGLQGSTSYEQYF. In DNA, the CDR3 is TGCGCCAGCAGCCAAGGGTTGCAGGGCTCCACTTCCTACGAGCAGTACTTC.

As concerns this clone: The same CDR3 can be traced to other DNA sequences in this sample. The rearrangement uses TRBV13 and TRBJ2-1; D perhaps matches TRBD1 (5 bases). Trimming shortened V by 4 bases and J by 7 bases, and 20 bases separated the two germline ends. The length of the CDR3 is 16 residues. In germline, CDR1 is PRHDT, CDR2 FYEKMQ (reference sequence). As DNA, the CDR3 is TGTGCCAGCAGCTCCCCTAGTGGGGCCCTGGGGAATGAGCAGTTCTTC. Translation: CASSSPSGALGNEQFF.

The chain couples TRBV7-9 to TRBJ1-2; D gene ambiguous. The CDR3 extends over 12 amino acids. Per the germline V gene, CDR1 is SEHNR and CDR2 is FQNEAQ (reference sequence). V lost 1 base and J 8 bases, leaving 8 bases between the germline ends. DNA of the CDR3: TGTGCCAGCAGCTTAGACGGGTACGGCTACACCTTC. Its translation is CASSLDGYGYTF.

This chain joins TRBV11-3 and TRBJ1-1; no clear D. Trimming took off 4 bases at V and 4 bases at J, with 13 bases between the two ends. The germline CDR1 and CDR2 sequences are SGHNT and YENEEA. This CDR3 comprises 14 residues. The CDR3 reads CASSSLQVRTEAFF. The DNA for the CDR3 is TGTGCCAGCAGCTCCTTGCAGGTCCGCACTGAAGCTTTCTTT.